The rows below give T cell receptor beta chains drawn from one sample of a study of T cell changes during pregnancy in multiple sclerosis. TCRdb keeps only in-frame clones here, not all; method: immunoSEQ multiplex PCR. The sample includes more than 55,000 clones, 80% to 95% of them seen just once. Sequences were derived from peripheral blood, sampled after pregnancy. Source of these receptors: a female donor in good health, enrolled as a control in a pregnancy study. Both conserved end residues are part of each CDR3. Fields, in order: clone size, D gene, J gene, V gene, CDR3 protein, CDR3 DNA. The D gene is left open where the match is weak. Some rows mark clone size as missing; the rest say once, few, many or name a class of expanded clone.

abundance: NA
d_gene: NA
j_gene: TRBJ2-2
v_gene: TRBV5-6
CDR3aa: CASSFTGTTGELFF
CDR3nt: TGTGCCAGCAGCTTTACAGGGACCACCGGGGAGCTGTTTTTT

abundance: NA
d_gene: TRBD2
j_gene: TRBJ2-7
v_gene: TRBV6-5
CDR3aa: CASSPGTSGSYEQYF
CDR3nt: TGTGCCAGCAGTCCTGGGACTAGCGGGAGCTACGAGCAGTACTTC

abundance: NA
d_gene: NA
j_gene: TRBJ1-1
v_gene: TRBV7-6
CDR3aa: CASSLSLGLNTEAFF
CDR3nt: TGTGCCAGCAGCTTGAGTTTGGGCCTGAACACTGAAGCTTTCTTT

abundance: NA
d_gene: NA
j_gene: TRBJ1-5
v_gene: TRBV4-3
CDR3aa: CASSQGAGYQPQHF
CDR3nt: TGCGCCAGCAGCCAAGGGGCAGGGTATCAGCCCCAGCATTTT

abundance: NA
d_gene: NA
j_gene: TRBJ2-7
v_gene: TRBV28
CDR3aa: CASREGGVRSYEQYF
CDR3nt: TGTGCCAGCAGGGAAGGGGGGGTAAGGTCCTACGAGCAGTACTTC

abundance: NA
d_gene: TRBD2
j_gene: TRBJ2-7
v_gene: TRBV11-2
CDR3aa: CASSLGTSGYEQYF
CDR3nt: TGTGCCAGCAGCTTAGGGACTAGCGGGTACGAGCAGTACTTC

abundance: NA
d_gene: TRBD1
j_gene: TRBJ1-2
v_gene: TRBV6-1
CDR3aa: CATRPGQHNYGYTF
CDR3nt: TGTGCCACACGGCCGGGACAGCATAACTATGGCTACACCTTC

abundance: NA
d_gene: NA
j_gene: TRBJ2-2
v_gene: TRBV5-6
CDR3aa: CASSLLPGELFF
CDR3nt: TGTGCCAGCAGCCTCCTCCCCGGGGAGCTGTTTTTT

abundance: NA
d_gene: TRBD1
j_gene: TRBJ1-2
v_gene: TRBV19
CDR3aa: CASSMDRALYGYTF
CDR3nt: TGTGCCAGTAGTATGGACAGGGCCCTCTATGGCTACACCTTC

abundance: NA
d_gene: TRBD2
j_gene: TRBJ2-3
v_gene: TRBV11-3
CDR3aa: CASSFPRWAGGDTQYF
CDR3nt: TGTGCCAGCAGCTTCCCCCGGTGGGCGGGAGGAGATACGCAGTATTTT

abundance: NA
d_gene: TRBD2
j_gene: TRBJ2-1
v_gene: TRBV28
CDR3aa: CASSLGSSSGRKGEQFF
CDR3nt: TGTGCCAGCAGTTTAGGCTCCTCTAGCGGGAGGAAGGGGGAGCAGTTCTTC

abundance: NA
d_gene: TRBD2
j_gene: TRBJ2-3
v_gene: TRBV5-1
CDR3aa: CASSTGGDTDTQYF
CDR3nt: TGCGCCAGCAGCACGGGGGGGGACACAGATACGCAGTATTTT

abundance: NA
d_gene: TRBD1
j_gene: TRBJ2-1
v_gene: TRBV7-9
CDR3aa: CASSQQGAGTYNEQFF
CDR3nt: TGTGCCAGCAGCCAGCAGGGGGCGGGAACCTACAATGAGCAGTTCTTC

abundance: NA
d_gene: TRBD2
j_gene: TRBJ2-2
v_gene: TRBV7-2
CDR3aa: CASSLSGGAGGELFF
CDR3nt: TGTGCCAGCAGCTTAAGCGGGGGCGCTGGCGGGGAGCTGTTTTTT

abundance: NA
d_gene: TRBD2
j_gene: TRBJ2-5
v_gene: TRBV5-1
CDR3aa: CASSPGTIYQETQYF
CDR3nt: TGCGCCAGCAGCCCCGGGACTATATACCAAGAGACCCAGTACTTC

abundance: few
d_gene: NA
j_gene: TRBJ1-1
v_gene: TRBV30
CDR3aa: CAWYPRGEAFF
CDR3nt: TGTGCCTGGTACCCTAGGGGTGAAGCTTTCTTT

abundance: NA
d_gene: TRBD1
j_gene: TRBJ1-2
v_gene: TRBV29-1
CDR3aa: CSVESGQGYYGYTF
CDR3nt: TGCAGCGTTGAATCGGGACAGGGGTACTATGGCTACACCTTC

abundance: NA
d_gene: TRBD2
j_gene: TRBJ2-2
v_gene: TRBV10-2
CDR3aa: CASSEGLGGGNTGELFF
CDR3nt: TGCGCCAGCAGTGAAGGGTTGGGCGGGGGGAACACCGGGGAGCTGTTTTTT

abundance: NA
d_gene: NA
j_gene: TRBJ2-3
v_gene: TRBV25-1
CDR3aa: CASSKQADTQYF
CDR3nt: TGTGCCAGCAGTAAACAGGCTGATACGCAGTATTTT

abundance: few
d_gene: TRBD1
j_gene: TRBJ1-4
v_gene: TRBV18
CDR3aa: CASSPGQGYEKLFF
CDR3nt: TGTGCCAGCTCACCGGGACAGGGGTATGAAAAACTGTTTTTT

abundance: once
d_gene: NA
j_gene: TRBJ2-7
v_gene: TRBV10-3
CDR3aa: CAIGNREYEQYF
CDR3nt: TGTGCCATCGGGAACAGGGAGTACGAGCAGTACTTC

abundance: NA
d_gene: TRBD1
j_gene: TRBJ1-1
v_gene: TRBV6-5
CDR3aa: CASSYANRGGDTEAFF
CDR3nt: TGTGCCAGCAGTTACGCGAACAGGGGAGGTGACACTGAAGCTTTCTTT

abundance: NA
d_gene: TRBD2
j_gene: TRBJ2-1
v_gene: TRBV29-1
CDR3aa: CSVETSLFSSYNEQFF
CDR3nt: TGCAGCGTTGAGACTAGCTTATTCAGCTCCTACAATGAGCAGTTCTTC

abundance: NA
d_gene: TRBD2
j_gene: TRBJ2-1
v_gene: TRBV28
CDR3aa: CASTTGGTSGIGEQFF
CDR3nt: TGTGCCAGCACCACGGGCGGGACTAGCGGGATAGGTGAGCAGTTCTTC

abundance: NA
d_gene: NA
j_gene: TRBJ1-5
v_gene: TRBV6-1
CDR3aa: CASESGRGNQPQHF
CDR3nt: TGTGCCAGCGAGAGCGGGAGGGGCAATCAGCCCCAGCATTTT

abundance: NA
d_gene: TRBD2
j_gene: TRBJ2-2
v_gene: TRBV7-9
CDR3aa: CASSLGLAENTGELFF
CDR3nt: TGTGCCAGCAGCCTTGGACTAGCGGAGAACACCGGGGAGCTGTTTTTT

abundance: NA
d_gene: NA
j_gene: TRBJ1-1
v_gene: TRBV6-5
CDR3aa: CASSYSGEGRAFF
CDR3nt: TGTGCCAGCAGTTACTCAGGGGAGGGGAGGGCTTTCTTT

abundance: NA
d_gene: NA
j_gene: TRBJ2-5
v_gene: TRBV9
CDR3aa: CASNREVRETQYF
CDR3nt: TGTGCCAGCAACCGGGAAGTCCGAGAGACCCAGTACTTC

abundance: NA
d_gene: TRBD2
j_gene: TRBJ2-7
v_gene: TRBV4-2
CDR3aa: CASSHWASGQTYEQYF
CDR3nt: TGTGCCAGCAGCCATTGGGCTAGCGGGCAGACCTACGAGCAGTACTTC

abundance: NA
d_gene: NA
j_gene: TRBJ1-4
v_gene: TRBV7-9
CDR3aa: CASSPSGQVNEKLFF
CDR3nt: TGTGCCAGCAGCCCCTCGGGACAAGTAAATGAAAAACTGTTTTTT

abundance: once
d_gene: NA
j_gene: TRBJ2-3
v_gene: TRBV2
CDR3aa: CASSPTGGFTDTQYF
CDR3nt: TGTGCCAGCAGTCCGACAGGAGGATTCACAGATACGCAGTATTTT

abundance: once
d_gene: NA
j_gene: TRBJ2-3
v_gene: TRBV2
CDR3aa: CASRDRLSTDTQYF
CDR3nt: TGTGCCAGCAGGGACAGATTATCCACAGATACGCAGTATTTT

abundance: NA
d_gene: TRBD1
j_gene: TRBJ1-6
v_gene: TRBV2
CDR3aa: CASSGWTGVDSPLHF
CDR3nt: TGTGCCAGCAGTGGGTGGACAGGGGTAGACTCACCCCTCCACTTT

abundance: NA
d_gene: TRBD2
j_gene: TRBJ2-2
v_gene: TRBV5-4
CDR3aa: CASSIGTSGGLTGELFF
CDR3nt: TGTGCCAGCAGCATTGGGACTAGCGGGGGCCTCACCGGGGAGCTGTTTTTT

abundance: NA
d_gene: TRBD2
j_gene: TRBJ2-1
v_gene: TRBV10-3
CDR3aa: CAISEGLAASYNEQFF
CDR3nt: TGTGCCATCAGCGAGGGACTAGCGGCGAGCTACAATGAGCAGTTCTTC

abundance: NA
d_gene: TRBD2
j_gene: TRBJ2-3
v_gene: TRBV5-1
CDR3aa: CASSLRPGGLSDTQYF
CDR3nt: TGCGCCAGCAGCTTGCGTCCGGGGGGATTGTCAGATACGCAGTATTTT

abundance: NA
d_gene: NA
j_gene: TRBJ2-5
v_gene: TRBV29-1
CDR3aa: CSVPVGPTGVQYF
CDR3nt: TGCAGCGTTCCAGTGGGCCCCACCGGGGTCCAGTACTTC

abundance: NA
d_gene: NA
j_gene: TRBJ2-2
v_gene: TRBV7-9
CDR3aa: CASSLRTGGPAGELFF
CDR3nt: TGTGCCAGCAGCTTACGAACGGGGGGCCCGGCCGGGGAGCTGTTTTTT

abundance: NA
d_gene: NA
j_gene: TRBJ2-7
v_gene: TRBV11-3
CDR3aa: CASSLNSMQGEQYF
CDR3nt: TGTGCCAGCAGCTTAAATTCGATGCAGGGCGAGCAGTACTTC

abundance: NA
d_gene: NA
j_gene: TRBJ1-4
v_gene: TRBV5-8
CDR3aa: CASSFGLTTGEKLFF
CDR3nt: TGTGCCAGCAGCTTCGGACTCACGACGGGGGAAAAACTGTTTTTT